The sample holds one count of the clone carrying this TCR beta chain. The source of the sample is a study of T cell changes during pregnancy in multiple sclerosis. Clones were read by immunoSEQ multiplex PCR, and TCRdb kept only the in-frame ones, dropping some. The sample has tens of thousands of clones, around nine tenths seen once. Trimming cost V 4 bases and J 3 bases, with 7 bases left between them. The CDR3 extends over 12 amino acids. CDR1 is ENHRY, CDR2 SYGVKD, per germline. The V call is TRBV10-3, the J call TRBJ2-7; no reliable D call. The sequences come from CD8+ T cells from peripheral blood mononuclear cells, collected before pregnancy. The sequence derives from a female donor with multiple sclerosis, enrolled in a pregnancy study. CDR3 amino acids: CAISGTDYEQYF. In DNA, the CDR3 is TGTGCCATCAGTGGAACAGACTACGAGCAGTACTTC.